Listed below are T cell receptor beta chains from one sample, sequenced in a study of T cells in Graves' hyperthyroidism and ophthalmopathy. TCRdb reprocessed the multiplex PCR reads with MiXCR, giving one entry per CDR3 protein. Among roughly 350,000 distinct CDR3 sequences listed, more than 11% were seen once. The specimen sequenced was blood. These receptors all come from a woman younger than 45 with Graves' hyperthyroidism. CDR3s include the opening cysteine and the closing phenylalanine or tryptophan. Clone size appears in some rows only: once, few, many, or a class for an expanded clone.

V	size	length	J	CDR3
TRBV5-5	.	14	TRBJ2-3	CASSGTGRTDTQYF
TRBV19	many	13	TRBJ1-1	CATRGGFDTEAFF
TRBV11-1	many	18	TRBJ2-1	CASSLPSGRSGSYNEQFF
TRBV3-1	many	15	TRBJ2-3	CASSHSSGPTDTQYF
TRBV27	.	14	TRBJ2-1	CASSSAPSYNEQFF
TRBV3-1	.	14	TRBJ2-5	CASSQTRGGETQYF
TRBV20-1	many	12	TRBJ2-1	CSARGVGNEQFF
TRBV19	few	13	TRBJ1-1	CASSGGFWTEAFF
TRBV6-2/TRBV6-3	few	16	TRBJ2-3	CASRRLAGTSTDTQYF
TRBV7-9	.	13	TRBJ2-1	CASSIAWGDEQFF
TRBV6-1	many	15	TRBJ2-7	CASSDPQDRAYEQYF
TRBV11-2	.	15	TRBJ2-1	CASSPGDRLRIEQFF
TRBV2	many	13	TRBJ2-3	CATGAGGPDTQYF
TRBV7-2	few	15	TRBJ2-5	CASSLRLEGRETQYF
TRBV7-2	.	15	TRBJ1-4	CASSLSRQGGEKLFF
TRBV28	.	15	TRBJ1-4	CASSGPGPTNEKLFF
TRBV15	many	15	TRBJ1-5	CATSMGINSNQPQHF
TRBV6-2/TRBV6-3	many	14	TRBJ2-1	CASRPLGSYNEQFF
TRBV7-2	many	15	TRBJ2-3	CASSDIAAQMATQYF
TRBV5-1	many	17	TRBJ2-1	CASSSGSLAGSYNEQFF
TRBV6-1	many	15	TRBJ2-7	CASSEAEPGGHEQYF
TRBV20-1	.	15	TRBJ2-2	CSASSGQYHTGELFF
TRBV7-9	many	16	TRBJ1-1	CASSSPGMASLTEAFF
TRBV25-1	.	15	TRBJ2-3	CASSEAGVGADTQYF
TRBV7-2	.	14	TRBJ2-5	CASAPGASGATQYF
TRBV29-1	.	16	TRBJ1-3	CSVEDPRDLSGNTIYF
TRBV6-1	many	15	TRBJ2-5	CASRSQGSYQETQYF
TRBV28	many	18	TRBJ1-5	CATPPPTRWPKHHQPQHF
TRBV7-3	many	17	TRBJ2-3	CASSIISGSSGTDTQYF
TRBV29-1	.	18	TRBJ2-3	CSGRTGRLAGVRADTQYF
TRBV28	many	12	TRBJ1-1	CATGQGDSEAFF
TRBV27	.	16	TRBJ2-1	CASSLLAGISYNEQFF
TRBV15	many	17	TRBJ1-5	CATSRDRAGDSNQPQHF
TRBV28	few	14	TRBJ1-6	CASSYSGVRRPLHF
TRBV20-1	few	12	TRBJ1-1	CSASRGGTEAFF